This T cell receptor (beta chain) was identified in a study of control samples from healthy donors and cancer patients. Trimming took 3 bases from V and 8 from J, leaving 8 bases between them. The CDR3 loop spans 12 amino acids. Germline V gene sequence: CDR1 KGHSH, CDR2 LQKENI. TCRdb's table, derived via immunoSEQ multiplex PCR, lists solely in-frame clones and lacks some. The sample has around 75,000 clones; around 94% are singletons. The chain employs TRBV18 and TRBJ2-1; maybe TRBD1 (5 bases). This clonotype originated in a woman aged 55 to 70 in good health. Sequencing input: blood. This CDR3 reads CASSPGAYEQFF. The CDR3 DNA sequence: TGTGCCAGCTCACCTGGGGCATATGAGCAGTTCTTC. The full variable domain, rest sourced from reference TRBV18 and TRBJ2-1, is NAGVMQNPRHLVRRRGQEARLRCSPMKGHSHVYWYRQLPEEGLKFMVYLQKENIIDESGMPKERFSAEFPKEGPSILRIQQVVRGDSAAYFCASSPGAYEQFFGPGTRLTVL.